The 17 T cell receptor beta chains given below trace back to one sample, sequenced in a study of beta chain features in type 1 diabetes. Reverse transcribing all isolated RNA meant expressed TCRB transcripts were sequenced. Generated by immunoSEQ multiplex PCR, the TCRdb table keeps only in-frame clones and is missing some. The sample lists fewer than 200,000 clones; about 13% were seen once. The source material was central memory CD4+ T cells from blood. The source of these receptors is a woman younger than 35 in good health.

This clone was picked up a small number of times. J is TRBJ2-7 and V is TRBV11-2; maybe TRBD2 (5 bases). This CDR3 has 16 residues. Germline CDR1 is SGHAT and CDR2 is FQNNGV. V was pared by 5 bases and J by 2 bases, with 19 bases between. In DNA form, the CDR3 reads TGTGCCAGCAGCCCCCCTGGGCCACCCGGGGCCTACGAGCAGTACTTC. It specifies CASSPPGPPGAYEQYF.

This clone was found a few times. Other DNA sequences in this specimen translate into the identical CDR3. The chain joins TRBV5-1 to TRBJ1-5, with D possibly being TRBD1 (5 bases). The CDR3 has 14 residues. In germline, CDR1 is SGHRS, CDR2 YFSETQ. Between the trimmed V and J ends, which lost 0 bases and 5 bases, there was a span of 9 bases. The CDR3 reads CASSLDRGDQPQHF. The CDR3, as DNA: TGCGCCAGCAGCTTGGACCGGGGGGATCAGCCCCAGCATTTT.

The chain uses TRBV7-2 and TRBJ2-1; weak D call: TRBD2 (6 bases). Germline V gives CDR1 SGHTA, CDR2 FQGNSA. The CDR3 contains 15 residues. V dropped 1 base and J dropped 3 bases, with 10 bases sitting between them. This CDR3 reads CASSLVSGDYNEQFF. DNA of the CDR3: TGTGCCAGCAGCTTAGTGTCGGGAGACTACAATGAGCAGTTCTTC. Supplemented by reference TRBV7-2 and TRBJ2-1, the full variable domain reads GAGVSQSPSNKVTEKGKDVELRCDPISGHTALYWYRQSLGQGLEFLIYFQGNSAPDKSGLPSDRFSAERTGGSVSTLTIQRTQQEDSAVYLCASSLVSGDYNEQFFGPGTRLTVL.

V and J are TRBV14 and TRBJ1-2; no clear D. Germline CDR1 is SGHDN and CDR2 is FVKESK. The CDR3 sequence is 16 residues long. V lost 0 bases to trimming and J lost 0 bases, with 11 bases between them. DNA for the CDR3: TGTGCCAGCAGCCAAGACACGGACGGGACTAACTATGGCTACACCTTC. Protein: CASSQDTDGTNYGYTF. The full variable domain, rest sourced from reference TRBV14 and TRBJ1-2, is EAGVTQFPSHSVIEKGQTVTLRCDPISGHDNLYWYRRVMGKEIKFLLHFVKESKQDESGMPNNRFLAERTGGTYSTLKVQPAELEDSGVYFCASSQDTDGTNYGYTFGSGTRLTVV.

There are a few counts of this clone. This chain joins TRBV29-1 and TRBJ2-7; 8 bases match TRBD1. The ends lost 6 bases at V and 1 base at J; junction bases unmatched: 8. This CDR3 has 14 residues. CDR1 and CDR2 from the germline V gene are SQVTM and ANQGSEA. The CDR3: CSVDGQGLSYEQYF. For the CDR3, the DNA is TGCAGCGTGGATGGACAGGGCCTTTCCTACGAGCAGTACTTC.

The rearrangement uses TRBV9 and TRBJ1-2, with 9 bases matching TRBD1. Germline-derived CDR1 and CDR2 are SGDLS and YYNGEE. With 0 bases clipped from V and 6 bases from J, the junction kept 6 bases outside the gene matches. The CDR3 runs to 15 residues. CDR3: CASSVDPGTGNGYTF. The CDR3 bases are TGTGCCAGCAGCGTAGATCCAGGGACAGGGAATGGCTACACCTTC.

This clone was observed a few times. This chain uses TRBV7-9 with TRBJ2-5, with TRBD2 identical over 10 bases. CDR3 length equals 15 residues. Germline CDR1 and CDR2: SEHNR and FQNEAQ (reference sequence). Unmatched junction bases numbered 7, after V lost 6 bases and J lost 3 bases. CDR3 coding DNA: TGTGCCAGCAGTTGGGCTAGCGGGAGAGAAGAGACCCAGTACTTC. It codes for CASSWASGREETQYF.

This clone occurred many times. CDR3 region: CASSSRDLNTEAFF. CDR3 DNA sequence: TGTGCCAGTAGCTCAAGGGACTTGAACACTGAAGCTTTCTTT. This chain joins TRBV19 and TRBJ1-1, with a possible D match to TRBD1 (5 bases). Germline V gene sequence: CDR1 LNHDA, CDR2 SQIVND (reference sequence). V dropped 6 bases and J dropped 0 bases, with 11 bases sitting between them. There are 14 residues in the CDR3.

This clone has a handful of counts. The chain is built from TRBV7-8 and TRBJ2-1; TRBD2 is a possible D gene (6 bases). Trimming removed 2 bases at V and 2 bases at J, with 10 bases between. Germline CDR1 and CDR2: SGHVS and FQNEAQ. This CDR3 region has 15 residues. CDR3 in DNA: TGTGCCAGCAGCTTAACCCGACTAGCCTACAATGAGCAGTTCTTC. It is translated as CASSLTRLAYNEQFF.

This chain links TRBV2 with TRBJ1-2; TRBD1 aligns across 9 bases. The CDR3 loop spans 13 amino acids. J was trimmed by 6 bases and V by 7 bases; bases with no gene match: 6. Germline V gene lookup returns CDR1 SNHLY and CDR2 FYNNEI. The CDR3 nucleotides are TGTGCCAGCATTACGGACAGGGGAGATGGCTACACCTTC. This sequence encodes CASITDRGDGYTF.

The chain employs TRBV30 and TRBJ2-3, with 8 bases matching TRBD2. This CDR3 region has 13 residues. With 3 bases clipped from V and 4 bases from J, the junction kept 3 bases outside the gene matches. Germline V gene sequence: CDR1 GTSNPN, CDR2 SVGIG (reference sequence). CDR3 nucleotides: TGTGCCTGGAGCCGGGGGGGAGCAGATACGCAGTATTTT. Translating gives CAWSRGGADTQYF.

The table lists this clone with a few counts. The chain couples TRBV7-2 to TRBJ2-7, with TRBD1 matching over 7 bases. This CDR3 contains 13 residues. V lost 1 base and J lost 4; bases outside the gene matches: 1. Germline values: CDR1 SGHTA, CDR2 FQGNSA. The CDR3 is CASSLGDRYEQYF. The CDR3 DNA follows: TGTGCCAGCAGCTTAGGGGACAGATACGAGCAGTACTTC.

This chain links TRBV6-4 with TRBJ2-2; the D is unclear. The germline gives CDR1 MRHNA, CDR2 SNTAGT. This CDR3 is built from 13 residues. V lost 4 bases, J lost 7 bases, and 10 bases lay in between. CDR3 amino acids: CASSVRGDGELFF. CDR3 DNA sequence: TGTGCCAGCAGTGTTAGAGGTGACGGGGAGCTGTTTTTT.

This clone was counted only a few times. The chain joins TRBV28 to TRBJ1-1; 7 nucleotides match TRBD1. Germline CDR1 and CDR2: MDHEN and SYDVKM. The CDR3 is 14 amino acids. V trimming: 7 bases; J trimming: 7 bases; junction bases outside the gene matches: 12. Written as DNA, the CDR3 is TGTGCCAGCATCCCCGAGGGGGCTAGGAGTGAAGCTTTCTTT. This translates into CASIPEGARSEAFF.

This clone has a handful of counts. This chain links TRBV28 with TRBJ2-5, with 8 bases identical to TRBD2. The CDR3 spans 16 residues. V shed 3 bases, J shed 0 bases, and the junction held 6 bases outside the gene matches. Germline values: CDR1 MDHEN, CDR2 SYDVKM. CDR3 DNA sequence: TGTGCCAGCAGTTTGACTGGCGGGGGGTACCAAGAGACCCAGTACTTC. This sequence encodes CASSLTGGGYQETQYF.

The chain joins TRBV6-5 to TRBJ1-1; D may be TRBD1 (5 bases). CDR3 size: 14 residues. Trimming removed 0 bases from V and 6 bases from J, with 11 bases in between. Germline V lookup: CDR1 MNHEY, CDR2 SVGAGI. The CDR3 spells CASSYSGREAEAFF. In nucleotides, the CDR3 is TGTGCCAGCAGTTACTCGGGCAGGGAGGCTGAAGCTTTCTTT.

The chain recombines TRBV5-1 with TRBJ2-1; maybe TRBD1 (5 bases). The CDR3 runs 13 residues. Trimming removed 0 bases at V and 4 bases at J, with 5 bases between. The germline CDR1 and CDR2 sequences are SGHRS and YFSETQ. CDR3 bases: TGCGCCAGCAGCTTGGGACAGTACAATGAGCAGTTCTTC. Translating it yields CASSLGQYNEQFF.